Listed below are T cell receptor delta chains from one sample, sequenced in a study of γδ T cells in repeated Plasmodium falciparum infection. TCRdb re-processed the multiplex PCR reads via CATT. The repertoire holds 45,000 to 70,000 delta-chain clones, with over 1.5% as singletons. Material for sequencing was gamma-delta T cells from blood. These receptors were collected from a pool of human donors (malaria-infected and uninfected, not separated). Each CDR3 is given with its conserved first and last residue. The D gene is left open where the match is weak. Some rows mark clone size as missing; the rest say once, few, many or name a class of expanded clone.

CDR3nt: TGTGCCTGTGACCCATCACGCACGGGGGGATACCCCGATAAACTCATCTTT
CDR3aa: CACDPSRTGGYPDKLIF
d_gene: TRDD3
len: 17
j_gene: TRDJ1
v_gene: TRDV2
abundance: medium-sized

CDR3nt: TGTGCTCTTGGGGAACTTCCGTACTGGGGGAGCTACACCGATAAACTCATCTTT
CDR3aa: CALGELPYWGSYTDKLIF
d_gene: TRDD3
len: 18
j_gene: TRDJ1
v_gene: TRDV1
abundance: many

CDR3nt: TGTGCTCTTGGGCCACCCTGGGGACGATGGGGGGGCGCGGGGGAAACCGATAAACTCATCTTT
CDR3aa: CALGPPWGRWGGAGETDKLIF
d_gene: NA
len: 21
j_gene: TRDJ1
v_gene: TRDV1
abundance: medium-sized

CDR3nt: TGTGCTCTTGACTGTTCGATTGGTGAGAAGAGATACACCGATAAACTCATCTTT
CDR3aa: CALDCSIGEKRYTDKLIF
d_gene: NA
len: 18
j_gene: TRDJ1
v_gene: TRDV1
abundance: many

CDR3nt: TGTGCTCTTGGGGACCCCTTCCTAACTGGGGGATACAAGGTCTTAGGGCGTAACACCGATAAACTCATCTTT
CDR3aa: CALGDPFLTGGYKVLGRNTDKLIF
d_gene: TRDD3
len: 24
j_gene: TRDJ1
v_gene: TRDV1
abundance: many

CDR3nt: TGTGCTCTTGGGAAGGCCTTCCCACCCAACTACTGGGGGATACGCTACGATAAACTCATCTTT
CDR3aa: CALGKAFPPNYWGIRYDKLIF
d_gene: TRDD3
len: 21
j_gene: TRDJ1
v_gene: TRDV1
abundance: many

CDR3nt: TGTGCCTGTGACACCGTGGGAAACCCCGGACCCCTGATCTTT
CDR3aa: CACDTVGNPGPLIF
d_gene: NA
len: 14
j_gene: TRDJ4
v_gene: TRDV2
abundance: medium-sized

CDR3nt: TGTGCTCTTGGGGAACTAGAGTGGGTCAGGTACTGGGGATACGGCGCCGATAAACTCATCTTT
CDR3aa: CALGELEWVRYWGYGADKLIF
d_gene: TRDD3
len: 21
j_gene: TRDJ1
v_gene: TRDV1
abundance: many

CDR3nt: TGTGCTCTTGGGGAAGGCCTTCCTAGCCCCATTTGCCGGGGCACCGATAAACTCATCTTT
CDR3aa: CALGEGLPSPICRGTDKLIF
d_gene: TRDD2
len: 20
j_gene: TRDJ1
v_gene: TRDV1
abundance: many

CDR3nt: TGTGCTCTTGGGGAAACCCTGCTGTTCCTAACTGGGGGTTATCGACCCGATAAACTCATCTTT
CDR3aa: CALGETLLFLTGGYRPDKLIF
d_gene: TRDD3
len: 21
j_gene: TRDJ1
v_gene: TRDV1
abundance: few

CDR3nt: TGTGCTCTTGGGGAAGTGAATCTGTACCGGATTTACTGGGGGAACCGTTCCACCGATAAACTCATCTTT
CDR3aa: CALGEVNLYRIYWGNRSTDKLIF
d_gene: TRDD3
len: 23
j_gene: TRDJ1
v_gene: TRDV1
abundance: NA

CDR3nt: TGTGCCTGTGCCGAATACTGGGGGACTCGAGGCTCCTGGGACACCCGACAGATGTTTTTC
CDR3aa: CACAEYWGTRGSWDTRQMFF
d_gene: TRDD3
len: 20
j_gene: TRDJ3
v_gene: TRDV2
abundance: many

CDR3nt: TGTGCTCTTGGGGAACTAGTCTTCCCCCATTGGTACTGGGGGATCGTCTCCTGGGACACCCGACAGATGTTTTTC
CDR3aa: CALGELVFPHWYWGIVSWDTRQMFF
d_gene: TRDD3
len: 25
j_gene: TRDJ3
v_gene: TRDV1
abundance: many

CDR3nt: TGTGCTCTTGGGGAACACCAGATCGACCCCTACGTAGGGTCTTGGGGATACCTCTGGTACACCGATAAACTCATCTTT
CDR3aa: CALGEHQIDPYVGSWGYLWYTDKLIF
d_gene: TRDD3
len: 26
j_gene: TRDJ1
v_gene: TRDV1
abundance: many

CDR3nt: TGTGCCTGTGACCTTCGGCTTGGGACTGGGGGATGTTTTATCTTT
CDR3aa: CACDLRLGTGGCFIF
d_gene: TRDD3
len: 15
j_gene: TRDJ1
v_gene: TRDV2
abundance: medium-sized

CDR3nt: TGTGCTCTTGGGGATCTTTTTCCCCTCTTACTGGGATTTGATAAACTCATCTTT
CDR3aa: CALGDLFPLLLGFDKLIF
d_gene: NA
len: 18
j_gene: TRDJ1
v_gene: TRDV1
abundance: many

CDR3nt: TGTGCTCTTGGGGAACGACCTACCTCGCTAACTGGGGGATACGCTGCCGGGTACACCGATAAACTCATTTTT
CDR3aa: CALGERPTSLTGGYAAGYTDKLIF
d_gene: TRDD3
len: 24
j_gene: TRDJ1
v_gene: TRDV1
abundance: medium-sized

CDR3nt: TGTGCTCTTGGGGTTCCCGAGACTAGGGGGACCACCGATAAACTCATCTTT
CDR3aa: CALGVPETRGTTDKLIF
d_gene: NA
len: 17
j_gene: TRDJ1
v_gene: TRDV1
abundance: many

CDR3nt: TGTGCTCTTGGGGTTTTCGCTTCCAACTGGGGGATTCCATACACCGATAAACTCATCTTT
CDR3aa: CALGVFASNWGIPYTDKLIF
d_gene: TRDD3
len: 20
j_gene: TRDJ1
v_gene: TRDV1
abundance: many

CDR3nt: TGTGCTCTTGGGATCCTTCCTATCGTACTGGGGGACACCGATAAACTCATCTTT
CDR3aa: CALGILPIVLGDTDKLIF
d_gene: NA
len: 18
j_gene: TRDJ1
v_gene: TRDV1
abundance: many

CDR3nt: TGTGCTCTTGTGATAGACTTCCTACTCCGACTTACTAACACCGATAAACTCATCTTT
CDR3aa: CALVIDFLLRLTNTDKLIF
d_gene: TRDD2
len: 19
j_gene: TRDJ1
v_gene: TRDV1
abundance: many

CDR3nt: TGTGCTCTTGGGCCGCCTTCCTACGCCGTACTGGGGGATACGCGCAAGTACTTGTACACCGATAAACTCATCTTT
CDR3aa: CALGPPSYAVLGDTRKYLYTDKLIF
d_gene: TRDD3
len: 25
j_gene: TRDJ1
v_gene: TRDV1
abundance: many

CDR3nt: TGTGCAGCAAGCGCGCCTACGCCCGTGGGGGCTTGTCGGGGATACACCGATAAACTCATCTTT
CDR3aa: CAASAPTPVGACRGYTDKLIF
d_gene: NA
len: 21
j_gene: TRDJ1
v_gene: TRAV29/DV5
abundance: many

CDR3nt: TGTGCTCTTGGGGAACTTTATAACTCGGACTGGGGGTACACCGATAAACTCATCTTT
CDR3aa: CALGELYNSDWGYTDKLIF
d_gene: TRDD3
len: 19
j_gene: TRDJ1
v_gene: TRDV1
abundance: many

CDR3nt: TGTGCTCTTGGGAGACCGACTACCTACTCAAGGATCTGGGGGATACACCAAGAGGGTAAACTCATCTTT
CDR3aa: CALGRPTTYSRIWGIHQEGKLIF
d_gene: TRDD3
len: 23
j_gene: TRDJ1
v_gene: TRDV1
abundance: many

CDR3nt: TGTTCTCTTGGGGAACGTCGACATAAACTCATCTTT
CDR3aa: CSLGERRHKLIF
d_gene: NA
len: 12
j_gene: TRDJ1
v_gene: TRDV1
abundance: medium-sized

CDR3nt: TGTGCTCTTGGGGAATATTTTTTTCGCTGGGGGATACCCGATAAACTCATCTTT
CDR3aa: CALGEYFFRWGIPDKLIF
d_gene: TRDD3
len: 18
j_gene: TRDJ1
v_gene: TRDV1
abundance: many

CDR3nt: TGTGCTCTTGGGGAACGTCCAGTCCTACTGGGGGACCCGTACACCTATAAACTCATCTTT
CDR3aa: CALGERPVLLGDPYTYKLIF
d_gene: TRDD3
len: 20
j_gene: TRDJ1
v_gene: TRDV1
abundance: many

CDR3nt: TGTGCTCTTGGGGAACTAGGAAAGGAGGCCTTCCTACGTGGGTACTGGGGGCCTTACACCGATAAACTCATCTTT
CDR3aa: CALGELGKEAFLRGYWGPYTDKLIF
d_gene: NA
len: 25
j_gene: TRDJ1
v_gene: TRDV1
abundance: many

CDR3nt: TGTGCTCTTGGCGCCCCTCCTCAGTACTGGGGACGCACCGATAAACTCATCTTT
CDR3aa: CALGAPPQYWGRTDKLIF
d_gene: TRDD3
len: 18
j_gene: TRDJ1
v_gene: TRDV1
abundance: medium-sized

CDR3nt: TGTGCTCTTGGGGAACAAACTTTACTGGGGATTAGAGGTCCATCATACACCGATAAACTCATCTTT
CDR3aa: CALGEQTLLGIRGPSYTDKLIF
d_gene: TRDD3
len: 22
j_gene: TRDJ1
v_gene: TRDV1
abundance: many

CDR3nt: TGTGCTTATAGGAGCGCGTGGTTTGCCTACGTAAGGCTCACCGATAAACTCATCTTT
CDR3aa: CAYRSAWFAYVRLTDKLIF
d_gene: NA
len: 19
j_gene: TRDJ1
v_gene: TRAV38-2/DV8
abundance: medium-sized

CDR3nt: TGTGCTCTTGGGGAACCAGCTAACGTCCTCCACATACTGGGTCCCGATAAACTCATCTTT
CDR3aa: CALGEPANVLHILGPDKLIF
d_gene: NA
len: 20
j_gene: TRDJ1
v_gene: TRDV1
abundance: medium-sized

CDR3nt: TGTGCTCTTGGGGGCCCTGGGAGTGTGACGACCGGGGCACTGGGGGAGAGTCGGTTCGGTAAACTCATCTTT
CDR3aa: CALGGPGSVTTGALGESRFGKLIF
d_gene: TRDD3
len: 24
j_gene: TRDJ1
v_gene: TRDV1
abundance: many

CDR3nt: TGTGCAGCCGGGGGAATTGGGACCGATAAACTCATCTTT
CDR3aa: CAAGGIGTDKLIF
d_gene: NA
len: 13
j_gene: TRDJ1
v_gene: TRDV2
abundance: medium-sized

CDR3nt: TGTGCTCTTGGGGAAGACTTGAAGGGCTGGGGGATCTATCCCACAGGTAAACTCATCTTT
CDR3aa: CALGEDLKGWGIYPTGKLIF
d_gene: TRDD3
len: 20
j_gene: TRDJ1
v_gene: TRDV1
abundance: many

CDR3nt: TGTGCTCTTGGGGAAGAAGTCATCTACTGGGGGATTGTAGCCGATAAACTCATCTTT
CDR3aa: CALGEEVIYWGIVADKLIF
d_gene: TRDD3
len: 19
j_gene: TRDJ1
v_gene: TRDV1
abundance: many

CDR3nt: TGTGCTCTTGGGACACCGGCCTTCCTCCCGTACTGGGGGGTGTACACCGATAAACTCATCTTT
CDR3aa: CALGTPAFLPYWGVYTDKLIF
d_gene: NA
len: 21
j_gene: TRDJ1
v_gene: TRDV1
abundance: many

CDR3nt: TGTGCTCTTGGGGGGAGAGGCCTTCCCTCCACAATCCGGGAGCACACCGATAAACTCATCTTT
CDR3aa: CALGGRGLPSTIREHTDKLIF
d_gene: NA
len: 21
j_gene: TRDJ1
v_gene: TRDV1
abundance: many

CDR3nt: TGTGCAGCAAGCGGAATGGATGCCCCCCCGTACTGGGGAACCGGTAAACTCATCTTT
CDR3aa: CAASGMDAPPYWGTGKLIF
d_gene: TRDD3
len: 19
j_gene: TRDJ1
v_gene: TRAV29/DV5
abundance: NA

CDR3nt: TGTGCTCTTGGGGCGCTCCCTACGCATAATTACATAAAACTCATCTTT
CDR3aa: CALGALPTHNYIKLIF
d_gene: NA
len: 16
j_gene: TRDJ1
v_gene: TRDV1
abundance: many

CDR3nt: TGTGCTCTTGGTCTTTTTAGGGGATACATTAAACGGGATAAACTCATCTTT
CDR3aa: CALGLFRGYIKRDKLIF
d_gene: TRDD3
len: 17
j_gene: TRDJ1
v_gene: TRDV1
abundance: many

CDR3nt: TGTGCTCTGGGGCCTTCTCCATACTGGGGACCAATGTACACCGATAAACTCATCTTT
CDR3aa: CALGPSPYWGPMYTDKLIF
d_gene: TRDD3
len: 19
j_gene: TRDJ1
v_gene: TRDV1
abundance: many

CDR3nt: TGTGCTCTTGGGGTGGATCCTAGGCAGGGGGATCGTTCAAGCACCGGCGATAAACTCATCTTT
CDR3aa: CALGVDPRQGDRSSTGDKLIF
d_gene: TRDD3
len: 21
j_gene: TRDJ1
v_gene: TRDV1
abundance: many

CDR3nt: TGTGCTCTTGGGGCGGGGCTTCGCCCTTTTACTGGGGGATCGGGGACCGATAAACTCATCTTT
CDR3aa: CALGAGLRPFTGGSGTDKLIF
d_gene: TRDD3
len: 21
j_gene: TRDJ1
v_gene: TRDV1
abundance: many

CDR3nt: TGTGCTCTTGGGATACTAGGCCTTCCCCTCCTGTACTGGGGATCGACCGATAAACTCATCTTT
CDR3aa: CALGILGLPLLYWGSTDKLIF
d_gene: NA
len: 21
j_gene: TRDJ1
v_gene: TRDV1
abundance: many

CDR3nt: TGTGCTCTTGGGGAATACAGGATGGGGGACGAAGTAACACCCTTCGATAAACTCATCTTT
CDR3aa: CALGEYRMGDEVTPFDKLIF
d_gene: TRDD3
len: 20
j_gene: TRDJ1
v_gene: TRDV1
abundance: medium-sized

CDR3nt: TGTGCTCTTGGGGCTTTCCGGCGGGACTGGGGGATTCCAAGCACCGATAAACTCATCTTT
CDR3aa: CALGAFRRDWGIPSTDKLIF
d_gene: TRDD3
len: 20
j_gene: TRDJ1
v_gene: TRDV1
abundance: medium-sized

CDR3nt: TGTGCTCTTGGGGCTCCATTTTCCTACTTACACTGGGGGGCCACTGTTAAACTCATCTTT
CDR3aa: CALGAPFSYLHWGATVKLIF
d_gene: NA
len: 20
j_gene: TRDJ1
v_gene: TRDV1
abundance: medium-sized

CDR3nt: TGTGCTCTTGGGGAACTACCGGGGGGGGGGATAGCCACCGATAAACTCATCTTT
CDR3aa: CALGELPGGGIATDKLIF
d_gene: TRDD3
len: 18
j_gene: TRDJ1
v_gene: TRDV1
abundance: many

CDR3nt: TGTGCTCTTGGGAAGAGGACGGCTTACTGGGGGATACCTGTATACCACGCTAAACTCATCTTT
CDR3aa: CALGKRTAYWGIPVYHAKLIF
d_gene: TRDD3
len: 21
j_gene: TRDJ1
v_gene: TRDV1
abundance: many

CDR3nt: TGTGCTCTTGGGGAAATTCCTACGGGACTGGGGGGATGCTGGGACACCCGACAGATGTTTTTC
CDR3aa: CALGEIPTGLGGCWDTRQMFF
d_gene: NA
len: 21
j_gene: TRDJ3
v_gene: TRDV1
abundance: many

CDR3nt: TGTGCTCTTGGGGCTGGGTGGTCTGGGGGATTCACCGATAAACTCATCTTT
CDR3aa: CALGAGWSGGFTDKLIF
d_gene: TRDD3
len: 17
j_gene: TRDJ1
v_gene: TRDV1
abundance: many

CDR3nt: TGTGCCTTCAGTAATGGGGGATACCTCCTCACCGATAAACTCATCTTT
CDR3aa: CAFSNGGYLLTDKLIF
d_gene: TRDD3
len: 16
j_gene: TRDJ1
v_gene: TRDV3
abundance: medium-sized

CDR3nt: TGTGCTCATAATAGGGGGATAGTCACCGATAAACTCATCTTT
CDR3aa: CAHNRGIVTDKLIF
d_gene: TRDD3
len: 14
j_gene: TRDJ1
v_gene: TRDV1
abundance: few